The 31 T cell receptor beta chains below were found in one sample sequenced in a study of blood T cell repertoires in COVID-19. Method: immunoSEQ multiplex PCR; TCRdb's copy keeps in-frame clones and lacks some. The sample carries over 200,000 clones, 83% recorded once. Sequenced input: peripheral blood. The receptors come from a woman in her twenties or thirties with COVID-19, enrolled during active disease.

The V gene is TRBV11-1, the J gene TRBJ2-5, with 9 bases matching TRBD1. The CDR3 totals 14 residues. The V gene's germline CDR1 is SGHAT and CDR2 FQDESV (reference sequence). J lost 5 bases, V lost 6 bases, and 7 bases had no gene match. The CDR3 DNA reads as TGTGCCAGCAGTGAACAGGGGGCTGTCGAGACCCAGTACTTC. Residues: CASSEQGAVETQYF.

The J gene is TRBJ1-3, the V gene TRBV11-3, with a tentative D call TRBD1 (6 bases). Germline loops: CDR1 SGHNT, CDR2 YENEEA. The CDR3 totals 15 residues. Trimming removed 3 bases from V and 0 bases from J, with 9 bases in between. The CDR3 coding sequence is TGTGCCAGCAGCTTGAACAGGGACTCTGGAAACACCATATATTTT. This codes for CASSLNRDSGNTIYF. The full variable domain, rest sourced from reference TRBV11-3 and TRBJ1-3, is EAGVVQSPRYKIIEKKQPVAFWCNPISGHNTLYWYLQNLGQGPELLIRYENEEAVDDSQLPKDRFSAERLKGVDSTLKIQPAELGDSAVYLCASSLNRDSGNTIYFGEGSWLTVV.

This chain joins TRBV6-8 and TRBJ1-6, with D hard to call. Trimming took off 0 bases at V and 10 bases at J, with 13 bases between the two ends. Per germline, CDR1 MNHGY and CDR2 SAAAGT. This CDR3 comprises 15 residues. The CDR3 bases are TGTGCCAGCAGTTACTCGACCAGGTCGGAATCACCCCTCCACTTT. Translating it yields CASSYSTRSESPLHF.

The rearrangement uses TRBV3-1 (or the pseudogene TRBV3-2) and TRBJ2-3; 8 bases are a match to TRBD2. CDR1 LGHDT and CDR2 YNNKEL come from the germline V gene (reference sequence). The V segment lost 6 bases and the J segment 3 bases; nucleotides outside the gene matches: 8. The CDR3 is 15 amino acids. CDR3 amino acids: CASSLSGGRTDTQYF. CDR3 sequence (DNA): TGTGCCAGCAGTCTCTCGGGGGGGCGGACAGATACGCAGTATTTT.

The chain has TRBV5-1 and TRBJ2-1; the match to TRBD2 covers 8 bases. Germline V gene lookup returns CDR1 SGHRS and CDR2 YFSETQ. The ends lost 4 bases at V and 3 bases at J; junction bases unmatched: 3. This CDR3 has 14 residues. The DNA for the CDR3 is TGCGCCAGCAGCCCGGGAGGGATCTACAATGAGCAGTTCTTC. Protein: CASSPGGIYNEQFF.

This chain links TRBV18 with TRBJ1-2; 7 bases map to TRBD1. The junction had 16 bases not matched to a gene; V was cut back by 6 bases and J by 0 bases. This CDR3 region has 18 residues. The germline gives CDR1 KGHSH, CDR2 LQKENI. This CDR3 is CASSQKSQGEVSNYGYTF. Here the CDR3 DNA reads TGTGCCAGCTCCCAAAAATCCCAGGGGGAGGTCTCTAACTATGGCTACACCTTC. Using reference TRBV18 and TRBJ1-2 for the parts outside the CDR3, the full variable domain is NAGVMQNPRHLVRRRGQEARLRCSPMKGHSHVYWYRQLPEEGLKFMVYLQKENIIDESGMPKERFSAEFPKEGPSILRIQQVVRGDSAAYFCASSQKSQGEVSNYGYTFGSGTRLTVV.

CDR3 DNA: TGCAGCGTTGTAGTGCGGGGGACACGGAACACTGAAGCTTTCTTT. It yields the protein CSVVVRGTRNTEAFF. The rearrangement joins TRBV29-1 to TRBJ1-1; perhaps TRBD1 as D (6 bases). The V gene's germline CDR1 is SQVTM and CDR2 ANQGSEA. This CDR3 region has 15 residues. V was pared by 4 bases and J by 1 base, with 16 bases between.

The genes are TRBV5-4 and TRBJ2-1; 9 nucleotides align to TRBD2. J was trimmed by 5 bases and V by 6 bases; bases with no gene match: 9. CDR3 length: 15 residues. Germline assignment: CDR1 SGHNT and CDR2 YYREEE (reference sequence). CDR3 sequence reads: CASTLGLAWDNEQFF. In DNA, the CDR3 is TGTGCCAGCACCTTAGGACTAGCGTGGGACAATGAGCAGTTCTTC.

The gene calls are TRBV6-5 and TRBJ1-4, with D uncertain. This CDR3 has 14 residues. The V gene's germline CDR1 is MNHEY and CDR2 SVGAGI. V was shortened by 0 bases and J by 10 bases, with 12 bases between the two germline ends. In nucleotides, the CDR3 is TGTGCCAGCAGTTACTCAGCCCGGGGTGGAAAACTGTTTTTT. Translation: CASSYSARGGKLFF.

V gene TRBV13 combines with J gene TRBJ1-2, with 7 bases lining up with TRBD1. The CDR3 length is 14 residues. CDR1 is PRHDT, CDR2 FYEKMQ, per germline (reference sequence). Germline trimming cut 5 bases from V and 5 bases from J; bases unmatched to any gene: 8. CDR3 sequence reads: CASSPDRDPYGYTF. The CDR3, as DNA: TGTGCCAGCAGCCCTGACAGGGATCCATATGGCTACACCTTC.

The V and J genes are TRBV6-4 and TRBJ2-3; 7 bases fit TRBD1. V lost 3 bases, J lost 4 bases, and 10 bases stayed unmatched. The germline CDR1 and CDR2 sequences are MRHNA and SNTAGT. The CDR3 extends over 16 amino acids. The CDR3 DNA reads TGTGCCAGCAGTGATCATGGTTCGACAGGGCCAGATACGCAGTATTTT. Its translation: CASSDHGSTGPDTQYF.

The genes are TRBV11-2 and TRBJ1-3, with TRBD1 as a possible D gene (6 bases). Germline V gene lookup returns CDR1 SGHAT and CDR2 FQNNGV. Trimming shortened V by 1 base and J by 2 bases, and 9 bases separated the two germline ends. The CDR3 covers 15 residues. The CDR3 region has the DNA TGTGCCAGCAGCTTAGTCCCAGGGGCTGGAAACACCATATATTTT. Translation gives CASSLVPGAGNTIYF.

This chain's CDR3 is CASSLAVGRETQYF. Written as DNA, the CDR3 is TGTGCCAGCAGCTTAGCGGTAGGGAGGGAGACCCAGTACTTC. The chain is built from TRBV7-2 and TRBJ2-5, with TRBD2 as a possible D gene (6 bases). Trimming pared 0 bases from V and 5 bases from J, leaving 10 bases between. The CDR3 is made up of 14 amino acids. Per germline, CDR1 SGHTA and CDR2 FQGNSA.

V usage is TRBV7-3 and J usage is TRBJ2-5; possibly TRBD1 for D (5 bases). Germline CDR1 SGHTA, CDR2 FQGTGA. The V gene lost 1 base and the J gene lost 1 base, with 16 bases spanning the gap. This CDR3 spans 17 amino acids. The CDR3 DNA sequence: TGTGCCAGCAGCTTAAATCCCCCCTCCCAGGGCCAAGAGACCCAGTACTTC. Protein: CASSLNPPSQGQETQYF.

This clone was counted a few times. This rearrangement joins TRBV4-3 to TRBJ2-4, with D possibly being TRBD1 (5 bases). This CDR3 has 15 residues. V lost 1 base to trimming and J lost 1 base, with 8 bases between them. Germline V lookup: CDR1 LGHNA, CDR2 YSLEER. This CDR3 reads CASSQAGYAKNIQYF. The CDR3 DNA follows: TGCGCCAGCAGCCAAGCAGGGTACGCCAAAAACATTCAGTACTTC.

The chain carries TRBV10-2 and TRBJ2-3, with 9 positions matching TRBD2. Losses at the gene ends were 8 bases for V and 2 bases for J; bases not matched to a gene: 8. The CDR3 has 15 residues. Germline V gene data show CDR1 as WSHSY and CDR2 as SAAADI. The DNA for the CDR3 is TGCGCCAGCCGAGCTAGCGGGGCCTTCACAGATACGCAGTATTTT. Protein product: CASRASGAFTDTQYF.

The V gene is TRBV2, the J gene TRBJ2-7; perhaps TRBD1 as D (6 bases). CDR3 size: 15 residues. Looked up from germline, CDR1 is SNHLY and CDR2 is FYNNEI. V gave up 6 bases and J gave up 1 base, with 16 bases separating them. CDR3 nucleotides: TGTGCCAGCAGAAAGGACAGACAGCCTTCCTACGAGCAGTACTTC. It codes for CASRKDRQPSYEQYF.

Remarks on this clone: Other DNA sequences in the same sample also yield this CDR3. The CDR3 spells CASSRGQGDYGYTF. The DNA for the CDR3 is TGTGCCAGCTCACGAGGACAGGGGGACTATGGCTACACCTTC. V is TRBV18 and J is TRBJ1-2; 10 bases are shared with TRBD1. The V segment lost 4 bases and the J segment 3 bases; nucleotides outside the gene matches: 2. The CDR3 has 14 residues. CDR1 KGHSH and CDR2 LQKENI come from the germline V gene.

The CDR3 DNA follows: TGTGCCAGAGAGGGGGGACTAGGCTTATACGCCGACGAGCAGTACTTC. Translating it yields CAREGGLGLYADEQYF. The chain employs TRBV19 and TRBJ2-7; 8 bases agree with TRBD2. Germline loops: CDR1 LNHDA, CDR2 SQIVND (reference sequence). Trimming cost V 9 bases and J 5 bases; bases outside gene matches: 18. The CDR3 runs to 16 residues. The full variable domain, completed using reference TRBV19 and TRBJ2-7, is DGGITQSPKYLFRKEGQNVTLSCEQNLNHDAMYWYRQDPGQGLRLIYYSQIVNDFQKGDIAEGYSVSREKKESFPLTVTSAQKNPTAFYLCAREGGLGLYADEQYFGPGTRLTVT.

This clone was observed once. The chain links TRBV7-6 to TRBJ2-5, with a possible D match to TRBD2 (6 bases). V lost 4 bases and J lost 2, with 17 bases in between. In germline, CDR1 is SGHVS, CDR2 FNYEAQ. There are 16 residues in the CDR3. For the CDR3, the DNA is TGTGCCAGCAGCTCGCGGGACGCATACCTACAAGAGACCCAGTACTTC. Amino acids: CASSSRDAYLQETQYF.

The chain carries TRBV28 and TRBJ1-4; TRBD1 might be the D (6 bases). CDR3 length: 14 residues. The V and J ends lost 3 bases and 4 bases respectively, with 9 bases between them. CDR1 MDHEN and CDR2 SYDVKM come from the germline V gene. The DNA for the CDR3 is TGTGCCAGCAGTTTGGGGGGGCTTAATGAAAAACTGTTTTTT. Encoded protein: CASSLGGLNEKLFF.

CDR3 sequence reads: CASSRGKGLVAGELFF. In DNA, the CDR3 is TGTGCCAGCAGCCGGGGGAAGGGACTGGTAGCAGGGGAGCTGTTTTTT. The chain recombines TRBV7-2 with TRBJ2-2; tentative D call: TRBD2 (6 bases). The CDR3 has 16 residues. Germline V gene data show CDR1 as SGHTA and CDR2 as FQGNSA. Deletions cut 5 bases from V and 8 bases from J, with 21 bases between.

This clone appeared a few times. This chain connects TRBV5-1 to TRBJ1-1, with D unclear. Germline CDR1 is SGHRS and CDR2 is YFSETQ. CDR3 length: 14 residues. The V end was cut by 0 bases, the J end by 10 bases, with 16 bases between. The CDR3 DNA reads as TGCGCCAGCAGCTTGGTGGCAGTCTCCGAGGGAGCTTTCTTT. As protein: CASSLVAVSEGAFF.

The chain carries TRBV9 and TRBJ1-1; maybe TRBD1 (5 bases). V lost 0 bases, J lost 8 bases, and 14 bases lay in between. Germline CDR1 reads SGDLS; CDR2 reads YYNGEE. The CDR3 is 14 residues long. CDR3 in DNA: TGTGCCAGCAGCGTAGAACCGGGTGGGGGGGAAGCTTTCTTT. Protein: CASSVEPGGGEAFF. Together with reference TRBV9 and TRBJ1-1, the CDR3 gives the full variable domain: DSGVTQTPKHLITATGQRVTLRCSPRSGDLSVYWYQQSLDQGLQFLIQYYNGEERAKGNILERFSAQQFPDLHSELNLSSLELGDSALYFCASSVEPGGGEAFFGQGTRLTVV.

This chain links TRBV5-1 with TRBJ2-7; 13 bases match TRBD2. The V segment lost 4 bases and the J segment 5 bases; nucleotides outside the gene matches: 6. CDR3 length equals 15 residues. Germline V gene lookup returns CDR1 SGHRS and CDR2 YFSETQ. The CDR3 DNA sequence: TGCGCCAGCAGCAGGGGACTAGCGGGATTCAACGAGCAGTACTTC. Protein: CASSRGLAGFNEQYF.

This clone appeared once. V usage is TRBV5-5 and J usage is TRBJ2-3; weak D call: TRBD1 (5 bases). The CDR3 contains 15 residues. Germline CDR1 is SGHKS and CDR2 is YYEKEE (reference sequence). V gave up 4 bases and J gave up 3 bases, with 15 bases separating them. The CDR3 reads CASSLSQGMTDTQYF. In DNA, the CDR3 is TGTGCCAGCAGCCTTAGCCAGGGTATGACAGATACGCAGTATTTT.

This chain joins TRBV5-4 and TRBJ2-1, with 8 bases fitting TRBD1. Germline values: CDR1 SGHNT, CDR2 YYREEE (reference sequence). This CDR3 spans 14 amino acids. V trimming: 2 bases; J trimming: 6 bases; junction bases outside the gene matches: 4. The CDR3 nucleotides read TGTGCCAGCAGCTTCGGACAGGGCGCCAATGAGCAGTTCTTC. Translation gives CASSFGQGANEQFF.

The chain uses TRBV5-1 and TRBJ2-7; a possible D gene is TRBD1 (5 bases). In germline, CDR1 is SGHRS, CDR2 YFSETQ. This CDR3 region has 15 residues. V was pared by 2 bases and J by 3 bases, with 15 bases between. The CDR3 spells CASSFGMGLLYEQYF. The DNA of the CDR3 is TGCGCCAGCAGCTTTGGGATGGGGCTTCTCTACGAGCAGTACTTC.

The rearrangement joins TRBV7-2 to TRBJ2-7; D may be TRBD1 (5 bases). V was pared by 1 base and J by 1 base, with 8 bases between. Germline V gene lookup returns CDR1 SGHTA and CDR2 FQGNSA. CDR3 size: 14 residues. DNA for the CDR3: TGTGCCAGCAGCTTAGAACAGGTATCCTACGAGCAGTACTTC. It is translated as CASSLEQVSYEQYF.

The chain uses TRBV15 and TRBJ1-4; TRBD1 agrees at 10 bases. J gave up 10 bases and V 0 bases, and 5 bases lay outside the gene matches. This CDR3 region has 15 residues. Germline-derived CDR1 and CDR2 are LNHNV and YYDKDF (reference sequence). CDR3 nucleotides: TGTGCCACCAGCAGAGATGGGACAGGGGCCGGAAAACTGTTTTTT. Translated: CATSRDGTGAGKLFF.

The chain links TRBV30 to TRBJ2-7; the match to TRBD1 covers 7 bases. The germline V gene has CDR1 GTSNPN and CDR2 SVGIG (reference sequence). V trimming: 3 bases; J trimming: 6 bases; junction bases outside the gene matches: 17. The CDR3 runs to 16 residues. The CDR3 nucleotides are TGTGCCTGGAGAAAAACCGGGACAGACCCCTCGGGCGAGCAGTACTTC. It encodes CAWRKTGTDPSGEQYF.